Shown below are 26 T cell receptor beta chains from a single sample sequenced in a study of blood T cell repertoires in COVID-19. Some clones are missing from TCRdb's copy, which holds only in-frame ones; the method was immunoSEQ multiplex PCR. The repertoire holds about 180,000 clones, with around nine tenths as singletons. Sequencing was done on a sample of peripheral blood. The receptors come from a woman in her 70s with COVID-19, enrolled during active disease.

The V gene is TRBV7-2, the J gene TRBJ2-7, with 11 bases aligning to TRBD2. Unmatched junction bases numbered 9, after V lost 4 bases and J lost 4 bases. CDR3 size: 16 residues. Germline CDR1 SGHTA, CDR2 FQGNSA. CDR3 protein: CASSWGPGTSGYEQYF. The CDR3 DNA is TGTGCCAGCAGCTGGGGCCCCGGGACTAGCGGATACGAGCAGTACTTC.

The chain uses TRBV2 and TRBJ1-5; maybe TRBD1 (6 bases). Looked up from germline, CDR1 is SNHLY and CDR2 is FYNNEI. The V and J ends lost 3 bases and 0 bases respectively, with 9 bases between them. The CDR3 loop spans 15 amino acids. The CDR3 nucleotides are TGTGCCAGCAGTGACAGGGGTGGTAGCAATCAGCCCCAGCATTTT. This encodes CASSDRGGSNQPQHF.

This clone was seen more than once but under ten times. V and J are TRBV28 and TRBJ1-2, with D possibly TRBD1 on 6 matching bases. This CDR3 is 14 amino acids long. Trimming cost V 5 bases and J 8 bases, with 18 bases left between them. Germline loops: CDR1 MDHEN, CDR2 SYDVKM. The CDR3 sequence: CASSPNSGAEGYTF. In DNA, the CDR3 is TGTGCCAGCAGTCCAAATTCAGGGGCTGAGGGCTACACCTTC.

The chain uses TRBV21-1 and TRBJ1-2; the table's D call, TRBD1, has no DNA check behind it. TRBV21-1 is annotated as a pseudogene. The CDR3 has 14 amino acids. The CDR3 bases are TGTGCCAGCAAGACAGGCGCGTCTAACTATGGCTACACCTTC. It is translated as CASKTGASNYGYTF.

The V gene is TRBV25-1, the J gene TRBJ2-7, with 11 positions matching TRBD2. With V trimmed by 6 bases and J by 12 bases, 13 bases remained unmatched. Looked up from germline, CDR1 is MGHDK and CDR2 is SYGVNS. This CDR3 contains 14 residues. CDR3 protein: CASSATSGTTLRYF. CDR3 bases: TGTGCCAGCAGCGCGACTAGCGGGACCACTCTGCGGTACTTC.

The rearrangement links TRBV30 to TRBJ2-7; 9 positions agree with TRBD1. Germline loops: CDR1 GTSNPN, CDR2 SVGIG (reference sequence). The J segment lost 3 bases and the V segment lost 1 base, leaving 7 bases of the junction unmatched. The CDR3 has 15 residues. The CDR3 loop is CAWSEAGTGFYEQYF. For the CDR3, the DNA is TGTGCCTGGAGTGAAGCGGGGACAGGGTTCTACGAGCAGTACTTC.

This chain connects TRBV6-1 to TRBJ1-5; weak D call: TRBD1 (5 bases). Germline V gene sequence: CDR1 MNHNS, CDR2 SASEGT. The CDR3 sequence is 15 residues long. V shed 1 base and J shed 6 bases, with 13 bases lying between them. CDR3 sequence reads: CASSEGGVRGQPQHF. The CDR3 DNA sequence: TGTGCCAGCAGTGAAGGGGGGGTTCGTGGTCAGCCCCAGCATTTT.

The V and J genes are TRBV18 and TRBJ2-2; no clear D gene. Germline V gives CDR1 KGHSH, CDR2 LQKENI. Trimming pared 2 bases from V and 0 bases from J, leaving 10 bases between. This CDR3 has 16 residues. The CDR3 is CASSPAPTANTGELFF. CDR3 bases: TGTGCCAGCTCACCAGCGCCCACAGCGAACACCGGGGAGCTGTTTTTT.

This clone was found a few times. The chain uses TRBV2 and TRBJ1-2, with D possibly being TRBD1 (6 bases). V was clipped by 0 bases and J by 2 bases, with 10 bases between them. Germline-derived CDR1 and CDR2 are SNHLY and FYNNEI. This CDR3 contains 15 residues. DNA of the CDR3: TGTGCCAGCAGTGAAGCCGGGGGGGGCAACTATGGCTACACCTTC. Encoded protein: CASSEAGGGNYGYTF.

This clone has more than one count but fewer than ten. A junction end diverges from the germline sequence, so it may reflect a read error. The gene calls are TRBV6-2 or TRBV6-3 and TRBJ2-7; D gene unclear. This CDR3 has 12 residues. Germline CDR1 is MNHEY and CDR2 is SVGEGT. The CDR3 region is CASSYFSDEQYF. For the CDR3, the DNA is TGTGCCAGCAGTTACTTCTCCGACGAGCAGTACTTC.

This clone appeared once. The chain has TRBV9 and TRBJ2-3; 7 bases are a match to TRBD2. CDR3 length equals 15 residues. Germline lookup yields CDR1 SGDLS and CDR2 YYNGEE. The V and J ends lost 4 bases and 4 bases, in that order; junction bases with no gene match: 9. CDR3 sequence (DNA): TGTGCCAGCAGCCTGTGGACTAGTAAGTCAGATACGCAGTATTTT. Its protein product is CASSLWTSKSDTQYF.

In nucleotides, the CDR3 is TGTGCCAGCAGTTTTGTCCCCGTGGGGCGAAACAATCAGCCCCAGCATTTT. Protein: CASSFVPVGRNNQPQHF. This sequence joins TRBV6-2 or TRBV6-3 and TRBJ1-5, with a possible D match to TRBD1 (5 bases). This CDR3 is built from 17 residues. The germline gives CDR1 MNHEY, CDR2 SVGEGT. V lost 4 bases to trimming and J lost 3 bases, with 19 bases between them.

The chain links TRBV7-3 to TRBJ2-3; D might be TRBD2 (5 bases). The CDR3 consists of 14 residues. V was pared by 2 bases and J by 4 bases, with 10 bases between. Germline lookup yields CDR1 SGHTA and CDR2 FQGTGA. CDR3 bases: TGTGCCAGCAGCTTATCTAGCTCGCCAGATACGCAGTATTTT. Residues: CASSLSSSPDTQYF.

V and J are TRBV19 and TRBJ2-1; TRBD2 matches at 13 bases. The CDR3 is made up of 16 amino acids. The J segment lost 9 bases and the V segment lost 8 bases, leaving 13 bases of the junction unmatched. The germline V gene has CDR1 LNHDA and CDR2 SQIVND (reference sequence). CDR3 DNA sequence: TGTGCCAGTGGGACATGGACTAGCGGGAGTCATGGTGAGCAGTTCTTC. Protein sequence: CASGTWTSGSHGEQFF.

This clone was counted only a few times. J is TRBJ1-2 and V is TRBV7-9; 8 nucleotides align to TRBD1. This CDR3 contains 14 residues. V shed 4 bases and J 4 bases; nucleotides not matched to a gene: 5. Germline V gives CDR1 SEHNR, CDR2 FQNEAQ (reference sequence). The CDR3 here is CASSSGQGPYGYTF. The CDR3 DNA follows: TGTGCCAGCAGCTCCGGACAGGGTCCCTATGGCTACACCTTC.

This rearrangement joins TRBV2 to TRBJ2-7, with D tentatively TRBD1 (6 bases). The CDR3 sequence is 11 residues long. V was pared by 7 bases and J by 3 bases, with 7 bases between. Germline V gives CDR1 SNHLY, CDR2 FYNNEI. CDR3 residues: CASTGVYEQYF. Here the CDR3 DNA reads TGTGCCAGCACAGGGGTCTACGAGCAGTACTTC. Based on the CDR3 plus reference TRBV2 and TRBJ2-7, the full variable domain is EPEVTQTPSHQVTQMGQEVILRCVPISNHLYFYWYRQILGQKVEFLVSFYNNEISEKSEIFDDQFSVERPDGSNFTLKIRSTKLEDSAMYFCASTGVYEQYFGPGTRLTVT.

The chain uses TRBV6-5 and TRBJ1-4; a possible D gene is TRBD1 (6 bases). The CDR3 totals 13 residues. The germline V gene has CDR1 MNHEY and CDR2 SVGAGI. The ends were cut back, 0 bases at V and 7 bases at J, with 6 bases in the middle. CDR3 amino acids: CASSYSGGEKLFF. DNA for the CDR3: TGTGCCAGCAGTTACTCAGGGGGTGAAAAACTGTTTTTT.

This chain joins TRBV28 and TRBJ2-7, with TRBD2 identical over 12 bases. CDR1 is MDHEN and CDR2 is SYDVKM in the germline V gene. This CDR3 region has 14 residues. V was clipped by 5 bases and J by 6 bases; unmatched bases: 5. This CDR3 is CASSRLAGVVEQYF. The CDR3 nucleotides read TGTGCCAGCAGTCGACTAGCGGGAGTGGTCGAGCAGTACTTC.

This clone has just a few counts. The V call is TRBV9, the J call TRBJ2-7; no firm D call. The CDR3 totals 15 residues. The ends were cut back, 1 base at V and 1 base at J, with 12 bases in the middle. Germline V gene lookup returns CDR1 SGDLS and CDR2 YYNGEE. CDR3 loop: CASSVSADFSYEQYF. The CDR3 DNA reads TGTGCCAGCAGCGTAAGTGCAGACTTTTCCTACGAGCAGTACTTC.

This rearrangement joins TRBV10-3 to TRBJ2-1; 9 bases map to TRBD1. Germline V gene sequence: CDR1 ENHRY, CDR2 SYGVKD. CDR3 length: 14 amino acids. J was trimmed by 7 bases and V by 6 bases; bases with no gene match: 7. CDR3 nucleotides: TGTGCCATCAGCCCGGGACAGGGTTTGAATGAGCAGTTCTTC. Its translation: CAISPGQGLNEQFF.

V is TRBV5-6 and J is TRBJ2-1; 8 bases agree with TRBD1. Germline CDR1 and CDR2: SGHDT and YYEEEE. The V segment lost 3 bases and the J segment 9 bases; nucleotides outside the gene matches: 11. The CDR3 covers 15 residues. CDR3 DNA: TGTGCCAGCAGCTATGGACAGGGTGGCACCACTGAGCAGTTCTTC. Translating it yields CASSYGQGGTTEQFF.

This clone appeared a few times. J is TRBJ1-3 and V is TRBV6-5, with TRBD1 matching 8 bases. Germline CDR1 reads MNHEY; CDR2 reads SVGAGI. CDR3 length: 15 residues. V gave up 2 bases and J gave up 2 bases; unmatched junction bases: 2. Here the CDR3 reads CASSYTGGAGNTIYF. The CDR3 region has the DNA TGTGCCAGCAGTTACACAGGGGGAGCTGGAAACACCATATATTTT.

A note on this clone: Other nucleotide sequences in the sample specify the same CDR3. The chain employs TRBV6-2 or TRBV6-3 and TRBJ2-6; D perhaps matches TRBD2 (5 bases). CDR3 length equals 15 residues. Germline V gives CDR1 MNHEY, CDR2 SVGEGT. V shed 2 bases and J shed 4 bases, with 9 bases lying between them. CDR3 coding DNA: TGTGCCAGCAGTTACGGCGGGTCCGGGGCCAACGTCCTGACTTTC. This codes for CASSYGGSGANVLTF.

This chain links TRBV30 with TRBJ2-7; 9 nucleotides line up with TRBD2. The germline CDR1 and CDR2 sequences are GTSNPN and SVGIG (reference sequence). The CDR3 totals 14 residues. J was trimmed by 3 bases and V by 2 bases; bases with no gene match: 5. CDR3 coding DNA: TGTGCCTGGAGTTCGCTAGCGGGACACTACGAGCAGTACTTC. It yields the protein CAWSSLAGHYEQYF. The variable domain in full, with the rest retrieved from reference TRBV30 and TRBJ2-7, is SQTIHQWPATLVQPVGSPLSLECTVEGTSNPNLYWYRQAAGRGLQLLFYSVGIGQISSEVPQNLSASRPQDRQFILSSKKLLLSDSGFYLCAWSSLAGHYEQYFGPGTRLTVT.

The rearrangement links TRBV10-3 to TRBJ1-2, with no clear D. The length of the CDR3 is 13 residues. With 2 bases removed from V and 5 bases from J, the gap between germline ends came to 9 bases. Germline loops: CDR1 ENHRY, CDR2 SYGVKD. The CDR3 is CAISEPPRYGYTF. The CDR3 DNA sequence: TGTGCCATCAGTGAGCCTCCGAGGTATGGCTACACCTTC.

Only a few counts were recorded for this clone. The rearrangement links TRBV29-1 to TRBJ1-1, with 8 bases lining up with TRBD1. This CDR3 has 13 amino acids. J gave up 2 bases and V 4 bases, and 3 bases lay outside the gene matches. Germline loops: CDR1 SQVTM, CDR2 ANQGSEA. CDR3 sequence reads: CSVGDRYNTEAFF. The CDR3 DNA follows: TGCAGCGTTGGGGACAGGTACAACACTGAAGCTTTCTTT.